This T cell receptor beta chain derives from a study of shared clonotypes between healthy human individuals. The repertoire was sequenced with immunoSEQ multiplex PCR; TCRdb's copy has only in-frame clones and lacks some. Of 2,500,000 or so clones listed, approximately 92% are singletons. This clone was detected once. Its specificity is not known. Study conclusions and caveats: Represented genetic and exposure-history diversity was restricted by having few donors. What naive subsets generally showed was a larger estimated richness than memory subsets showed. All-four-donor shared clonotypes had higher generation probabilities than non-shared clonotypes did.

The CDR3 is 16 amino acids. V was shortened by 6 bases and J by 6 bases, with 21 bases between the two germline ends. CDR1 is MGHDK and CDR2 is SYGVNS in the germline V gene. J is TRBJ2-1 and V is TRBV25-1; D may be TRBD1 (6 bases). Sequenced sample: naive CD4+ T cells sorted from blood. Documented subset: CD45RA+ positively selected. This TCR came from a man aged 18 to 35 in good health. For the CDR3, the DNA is TGTGCCAGCAGGGGGGAGATCGGGACAAACTTCAATGAGCAGTTCTTC. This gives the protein CASRGEIGTNFNEQFF.